The next 8 T cell receptor beta chains were all read from a single sample in a study of lymphopenia after photon versus proton radiotherapy. Sequenced by immunoSEQ multiplex PCR; TCRdb stores in-frame clones only, minus some. This repertoire shows 150,000 or so clones, more than 85% found once; its top ten account for around 5%. The sequences come from peripheral blood, collected from a patient treated with photon-based radiotherapy. The receptors here all came from a man aged 50 to 59 with gastric cancer.

Comments on this clone: The limits of the CDR3 on the DNA are not certain, so only TCRdb's listed CDR3 is given. This sequence joins TRBV21-1 and TRBJ1-1. TRBV21-1 is designated a pseudogene. The CDR3 numbers 18 amino acids, ends counted. The CDR3 protein is CASSKWGGGSPLNTEAFF.

With respect to this clone: Within the sample, other DNA sequences also encode this same CDR3. This chain links TRBV27 with TRBJ2-3, with 8 bases identical to TRBD2. CDR1 and CDR2 (germline): MNHEY, SMNVEV (reference sequence). The CDR3 loop spans 14 amino acids. Germline trimming cut 3 bases from V and 7 bases from J; bases unmatched to any gene: 6. The CDR3 bases are TGTGCCAGCAGTTTGGGGCTAGCGGGCTATACGCAGTATTTT. Protein product: CASSLGLAGYTQYF.

The J gene is TRBJ1-2, the V gene TRBV6-6, with 9 bases identical to TRBD1. CDR1 and CDR2 from the germline V gene are MNHNY and SVGAGI (reference sequence). This CDR3 is 14 amino acids long. Trimming at V came to 5 bases and at J to 6 bases, leaving 7 bases not matched to a gene. CDR3 protein: CASSQHRGLHGYTF. The DNA of the CDR3 is TGTGCCAGCAGTCAGCACAGGGGGCTGCATGGCTACACCTTC.

The rearrangement joins TRBV6-6 to TRBJ1-2; D is ambiguous. V was cut by 5 bases and J by 3 bases, with 7 bases left in between. CDR3 length equals 12 residues. In germline, CDR1 is MNHNY, CDR2 SVGAGI (reference sequence). The CDR3 here is CASSRPDYGYTF. In DNA, the CDR3 is TGTGCCAGCAGTCGGCCCGACTATGGCTACACCTTC.

The rearrangement uses TRBV6-5 and TRBJ1-1; the D gene is possibly TRBD1 (5 bases). Germline V gives CDR1 MNHEY, CDR2 SVGAGI. The CDR3 runs 15 residues. The V gene lost 7 bases and the J gene lost 1 base, with 16 bases spanning the gap. Here the CDR3 DNA reads TGTGCCAGCAAGGGAACAGGCCGGGGGAACACTGAAGCTTTCTTT. Its protein product is CASKGTGRGNTEAFF.

The V call is TRBV4-2, the J call TRBJ1-1, with 10 bases matching TRBD1. The CDR3 is made up of 20 amino acids. Germline assignment: CDR1 LGHNA and CDR2 YNFKEQ. The V and J ends lost 3 bases and 2 bases, in that order; junction bases with no gene match: 18. CDR3: CASSHVGQGGAKSPNTEAFF. In nucleotides, the CDR3 is TGTGCCAGCAGCCATGTAGGACAGGGGGGCGCTAAGTCCCCTAACACTGAAGCTTTCTTT.

The chain joins TRBV9 to TRBJ2-1; 8 nucleotides match TRBD1. The V segment lost 4 bases and the J segment 7 bases; nucleotides outside the gene matches: 10. Germline CDR1 reads SGDLS; CDR2 reads YYNGEE. This CDR3 comprises 15 residues. The CDR3 bases are TGTGCCAGCAGCCCCCGACAGGGGTGGGAGAATGAGCAGTTCTTC. It specifies CASSPRQGWENEQFF.

This clone has only one observation. The rearrangement uses TRBV5-1 and TRBJ2-5; TRBD2 matches 15 bases. The length of the CDR3 is 16 residues. V trimming: 4 bases; J trimming: 4 bases; junction bases outside the gene matches: 5. The germline CDR1 and CDR2 sequences are SGHRS and YFSETQ. The CDR3 DNA reads TGCGCCAGCAGCCCCCCGGGACTAGCGGGAGGAGAGACCCAGTACTTC. The encoded protein is CASSPPGLAGGETQYF.